This T cell receptor (beta chain) was obtained from a study of blood T cell repertoires in COVID-19. In the case of this clone: The junction departs from germline at one end; a sequencing error may be responsible.

The CDR3 is 11 residues long. Germline V gene sequence: CDR1 SQVTM, CDR2 ANQGSEA. Sequencing was performed with immunoSEQ multiplex PCR; in TCRdb, only in-frame clones are kept and a portion is missing. The sample carries nearly 65,000 clones, around 80% recorded once. The chain joins TRBV29-1 to TRBJ1-1; D is undetermined. Sequenced input: peripheral blood. The receptor was isolated from a human donor in a cohort sampled during active COVID-19. The CDR3 protein is CSGEQNTEAFF. The CDR3 nucleotides are TGCAGCGGTGAACAGAACACTGAAGCTTTCTTT. Supplemented by reference TRBV29-1 and TRBJ1-1, the full variable domain reads SAVISQKPSRDICQRGTSLTIQCQVDSQVTMMFWYRQQPGQSLTLIATANQGSEATYESGFVIDKFPISRPNLTFSTLTVSNMSPEDSSIYLCSGEQNTEAFFGQGTRLTVV.